The 10 T cell receptor beta chains below were found in one sample sequenced in a study of T cells in Graves' hyperthyroidism and ophthalmopathy. Template material for amplifying TCR beta CDR3 regions consisted of RNA transcripts. First-round RT-PCR targeting the TCR CDR3 was performed with the HTBI primer set. From the multiplex PCR reads, TCRdb called clonotypes with MiXCR, one entry per CDR3 protein. The sample records approximately 400,000 distinct CDR3 sequences, more than 13% being singletons. The sequenced material came from blood. These receptors all stem from a woman in her 30s with Graves' hyperthyroidism.

CDR3 in amino acids: CASSSLAGGYTGELFF. Here the CDR3 DNA reads TGCGCCAGCAGCTCCCTGGCGGGAGGGTACACCGGGGAGCTGTTTTTT. The chain has TRBV5-1 and TRBJ2-2; the match to TRBD2 covers 9 bases. Germline lookup yields CDR1 SGHRS and CDR2 YFSETQ. Trimming removed 3 bases from V and 3 bases from J; junction bases left unmatched: 6. The CDR3 totals 16 residues.

This clonotype came up a few times. A read error may explain this, as a much larger clone is one base away. V usage is TRBV9 and J usage is TRBJ2-3; D remains unclear. The V and J ends lost 0 bases and 4 bases respectively, with 0 bases between them. Germline V gene sequence: CDR1 SGDLS, CDR2 YYNGEE. The CDR3 loop spans 11 amino acids. CDR3 region: CASSVADTQYF. Here the CDR3 DNA reads TGTGCCAGCAGCGTAGCAGATACGCAGTATTTT. The whole variable domain, filled in from reference TRBV9 and TRBJ2-3, reads DSGVTQTPKHLITATGQRVTLRCSPRSGDLSVYWYQQSLDQGLQFLIQYYNGEERAKGNILERFSAQQFPDLHSELNLSSLELGDSALYFCASSVADTQYFGPGTRLTVL.

The V gene is TRBV28, the J gene TRBJ2-7, with D possibly TRBD1 on 5 matching bases. This CDR3 is built from 12 residues. CDR1 and CDR2 (germline): MDHEN, SYDVKM. V gave up 5 bases and J gave up 5 bases, with 10 bases separating them. DNA for the CDR3: TGTGCCAGCAGTCAAGTCAGGGACGAGCAGTACTTC. Protein product: CASSQVRDEQYF.

The table lists this clonotype with a few counts. The chain recombines TRBV25-1 with TRBJ2-1, with D unclear. With 1 base removed from V and 9 bases from J, the gap between germline ends came to 10 bases. The CDR3 spans 13 residues. Germline CDR1 MGHDK, CDR2 SYGVNS. The CDR3 here is CASSEFHRSEQFF. The DNA of the CDR3 is TGTGCCAGCAGTGAATTCCATCGTTCTGAGCAGTTCTTC.

This clonotype was seen repeatedly, ten times or more. The gene calls are TRBV28 and TRBJ1-5; D uncertain. Between the trimmed V and J ends, which lost 7 bases and 1 base, there was a span of 11 bases. Germline values: CDR1 MDHEN, CDR2 SYDVKM. The CDR3 has 14 residues. The CDR3 is CASIPGGSNQPQHF. In DNA, the CDR3 is TGTGCCAGCATCCCTGGTGGGAGCAATCAGCCCCAGCATTTT.

In this sample, this clonotype turned up a few times. The chain combines TRBV12-3 or TRBV12-4 with TRBJ2-3; D uncertain. This CDR3 region has 11 residues. Trimming shortened V by 8 bases and J by 1 base, and 4 bases separated the two germline ends. CDR3 coding DNA: TGTGCCAGCCTGGGCACAGATACGCAGTATTTT. It translates to CASLGTDTQYF.

There are many counts of this clonotype. This rearrangement joins TRBV12-3 or TRBV12-4 to TRBJ2-5, with TRBD2 as a possible D gene (5 bases). This CDR3 has 13 residues. Between the trimmed V and J ends, which lost 2 bases and 5 bases, there was a span of 9 bases. CDR3 amino acids: CASSLIPGETQYF. CDR3 nucleotides: TGTGCCAGCAGTTTAATTCCGGGGGAGACCCAGTACTTC.

This clonotype was seen many times. The chain carries TRBV3-1 and TRBJ2-5; 9 bases align to TRBD1. There are 15 residues in the CDR3. V lost 7 bases and J lost 3; bases outside the gene matches: 9. Per germline, CDR1 LGHDT and CDR2 YNNKEL (reference sequence). The CDR3 reads CASKELDRGKETQYF. CDR3 bases: TGTGCCAGCAAGGAACTGGACAGGGGAAAAGAGACCCAGTACTTC.

To note about this clonotype: At one boundary the junction diverges from the germline segment, which might be a read error. The rearrangement uses TRBV19 and TRBJ2-7; D is unclear. Germline values: CDR1 LNHDA, CDR2 SQIVND (reference sequence). The CDR3 spans 13 residues. CDR3 DNA sequence: TGTGCCAGTAGTAGCCGGACGTCCTACGTGCAGTACTTC. This encodes CASSSRTSYVQYF.

Ten or more counts support this clonotype. The chain employs TRBV28 and TRBJ1-1; maybe TRBD1 (5 bases). Trimming removed 5 bases at V and 2 bases at J, with 12 bases between. The CDR3 runs 14 residues. Germline V CDR1 and CDR2: MDHEN, SYDVKM. Written as DNA, the CDR3 is TGTGCCAGCAGTCTGACAGATCCTAACACTGAAGCTTTCTTT. This codes for CASSLTDPNTEAFF.